This T cell receptor (beta chain) was captured by sequencing in a study of blood T cell repertoires in COVID-19. Looking at the study overall: Samples taken during acute and convalescent COVID-19 were collected in the United States, Italy and Spain. The analysed material was cDNA or gDNA that came from T cells, B-cell-depleted T cells, or PBMCs.

V shed 3 bases and J shed 0 bases, with 9 bases lying between them. In germline, CDR1 is LNHDA, CDR2 SQIVND (reference sequence). This CDR3 is 16 amino acids long. As originally analysed: Amplification from reference gene primers served as the basis for estimated nucleated cell counts. Only in-frame clones appear in the TCRdb table, and some are missing; sequencing was by immunoSEQ multiplex PCR. V and J calls and clone size are those listed in that table; D and trimming were worked out from the DNA. This sample has around 200,000 clones, with approximately 91% found just once. This receptor was obtained from a man aged 18 to 29 with active or convalescent COVID-19. The sequencing sample was made of peripheral blood. This chain uses TRBV19 with TRBJ1-6; no clear D. The CDR3 here is CASSISPSSYNSPLHF. As DNA, the CDR3 is TGTGCCAGTAGTATTAGTCCGAGCTCCTATAATTCACCCCTCCACTTT.